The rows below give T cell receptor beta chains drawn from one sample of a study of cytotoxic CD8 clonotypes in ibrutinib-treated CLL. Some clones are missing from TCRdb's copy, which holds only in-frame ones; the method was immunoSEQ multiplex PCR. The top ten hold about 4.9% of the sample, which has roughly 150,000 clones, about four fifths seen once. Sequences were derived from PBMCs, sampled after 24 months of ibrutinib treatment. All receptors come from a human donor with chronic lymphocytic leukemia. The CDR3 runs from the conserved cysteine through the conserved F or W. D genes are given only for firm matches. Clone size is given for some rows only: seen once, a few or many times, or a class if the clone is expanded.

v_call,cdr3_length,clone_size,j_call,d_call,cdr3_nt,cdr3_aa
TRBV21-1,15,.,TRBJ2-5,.,TGTGCCAGCAGCAAAGTTAGCCCCGAGGGGGAGACCCAGTACTTC,CASSKVSPEGETQYF
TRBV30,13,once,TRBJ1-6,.,TGTGCCTGGAGTCGACAGGATAATTCACCCCTCCACTTT,CAWSRQDNSPLHF
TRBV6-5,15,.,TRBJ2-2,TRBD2,TGTGCCAGCACCCTTACGGGGGGGCGGACCGGGGAGCTGTTTTTT,CASTLTGGRTGELFF
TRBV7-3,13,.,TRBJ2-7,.,TGTGCCAGCAGCTTTGGATACGGCAGCGTGCAGTACTTC,CASSFGYGSVQYF
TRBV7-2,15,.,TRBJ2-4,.,TGTGCCAGCAGCTCCCACACGGCCGCCAAAAACATTCAGTACTTC,CASSSHTAAKNIQYF
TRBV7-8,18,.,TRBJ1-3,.,TGTGCCAGCAGCTTGGGATACTTACCCCTCGGCTCTGGAAACACCATATATTTT,CASSLGYLPLGSGNTIYF
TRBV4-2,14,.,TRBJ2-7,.,TGTGCCAGCAGCCAAGACGCAGGAACCTACGAGCAGTACTTC,CASSQDAGTYEQYF
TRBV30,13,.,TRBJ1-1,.,TGTGCCTGGGCAGGGGTCGTGAACACTGAAGCTTTCTTT,CAWAGVVNTEAFF
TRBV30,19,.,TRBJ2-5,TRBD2,TGTGCCTGGAGTCGCCCAAGAACTAGCGGGCATACCGACGAAGAGACCCAGTACTTC,CAWSRPRTSGHTDEETQYF
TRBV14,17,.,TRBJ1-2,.,TGTGCCAGCAGCCAAGATTTAGCCTCAACGGGGCACTATGGCTACACCTTC,CASSQDLASTGHYGYTF
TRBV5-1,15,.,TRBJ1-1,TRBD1,TGCGCCAGCAGCCCCCGGGACAGCCAGAACACTGAAGCTTTCTTT,CASSPRDSQNTEAFF
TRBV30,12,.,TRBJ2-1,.,TGTGCCTGGAGTTCCCGGGGGAATGAGCAGTTCTTC,CAWSSRGNEQFF
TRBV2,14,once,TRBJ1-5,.,TGTGCCAGCAGCGAAACACGGGGGAGTCAGCCCCAGCATTTT,CASSETRGSQPQHF
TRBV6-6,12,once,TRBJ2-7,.,TGTGCCAGCAGTATGCAAGGTGGCGAGCAGTACTTC,CASSMQGGEQYF
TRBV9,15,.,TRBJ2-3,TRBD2,TGTGCCAGCAGCGTCGCTAGCGGGGTCGCAGATACGCAGTATTTT,CASSVASGVADTQYF
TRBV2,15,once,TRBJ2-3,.,TGTGCCAGCAGTGCCGGGACGCCTAGCACAGATACGCAGTATTTT,CASSAGTPSTDTQYF
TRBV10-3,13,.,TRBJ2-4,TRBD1,TGTGCCATCAGTCTGACAGGGGGGAACATTCAGTACTTC,CAISLTGGNIQYF
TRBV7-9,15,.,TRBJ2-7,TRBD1,TGTGCCAGCAGCGAAGGGGGCGTGATCTCCTACGAGCAGTACTTC,CASSEGGVISYEQYF
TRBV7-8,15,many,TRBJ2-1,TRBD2,TGTGCCAGCAGCTTGGGACTAGCCTCGGGCAATGAGCAGTTCTTC,CASSLGLASGNEQFF
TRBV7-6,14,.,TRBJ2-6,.,TGTGCCAGCACGACGGCCTTAGGGGCCAACGTCCTGACTTTC,CASTTALGANVLTF
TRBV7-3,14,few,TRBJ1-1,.,TGTGCCAGCAGCTTGGGTGGCATGAACACTGAAGCTTTCTTT,CASSLGGMNTEAFF
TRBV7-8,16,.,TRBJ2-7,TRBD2,TGTGCCAGCAGCTCCACAGCGGGGGGAAGCTCCTACGAGCAGTACTTC,CASSSTAGGSSYEQYF
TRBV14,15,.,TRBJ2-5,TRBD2,TGTGCCAGCAGCCATCTCGGGACTACCCAAGAGACCCAGTACTTC,CASSHLGTTQETQYF
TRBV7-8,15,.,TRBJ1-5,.,TGTGCCAGCAGCCGCGACGGATATAGCAATCAGCCCCAGCATTTT,CASSRDGYSNQPQHF
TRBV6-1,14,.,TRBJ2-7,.,TGTGCCAGCAGTGAACCACCCGAGGGTTACGAGCAGTACTTC,CASSEPPEGYEQYF
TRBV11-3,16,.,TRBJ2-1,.,TGTGCCAGCAGCTTAGTACACGTCAGCTCCTACAATGAGCAGTTCTTC,CASSLVHVSSYNEQFF
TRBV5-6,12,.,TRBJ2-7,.,TGTGCCAGCACCCGGGGGCCTGGGCAGCAGTACTTC,CASTRGPGQQYF
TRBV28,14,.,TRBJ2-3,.,TGTGCCAGCAGTTCCCCAGCCTCGACAGATACGCAGTATTTT,CASSSPASTDTQYF
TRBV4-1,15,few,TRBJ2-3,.,TGCGCCAGCAGCCAAGGACGGTTCCTCACAGATACGCAGTATTTT,CASSQGRFLTDTQYF
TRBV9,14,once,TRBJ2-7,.,TGTGCCAGCAGCGTTTCTAGTACCTACTACGAGCAGTACTTC,CASSVSSTYYEQYF
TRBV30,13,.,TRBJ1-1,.,TGTGCCTGGAGTCGGGTCTCGAACACTGAAGCTTTCTTT,CAWSRVSNTEAFF
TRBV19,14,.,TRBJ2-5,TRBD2,TGTGCCAGCTTTAGCGGGAGACTGCAAGAGACCCAGTACTTC,CASFSGRLQETQYF